This section outlines one T cell receptor (beta chain) sequence together with its context. The protocol was immunoSEQ multiplex PCR, while the TCRdb copy is restricted to in-frame clones and leaves out a portion. The data hold about 170,000 clones, with approximately 85% observed a single time. The source of the sample is a study of blood T cell repertoires in COVID-19. In the study overall: Material from acute and convalescent COVID-19 was sourced from the United States, Italy and Spain.

The V segment lost 4 bases and the J segment 2 bases; nucleotides outside the gene matches: 2. Germline loops: CDR1 SGHRS, CDR2 YFSETQ. This CDR3 has 14 amino acids. This sequence was found in a man aged 55 to 70 who had recovered from COVID-19. The sample taken for sequencing was peripheral blood. This chain uses TRBV5-1 with TRBJ2-7; 11 nucleotides align to TRBD1. The CDR3 DNA is TGCGCCAGCAGCGGGGGACAGGGGGCCTACGAGCAGTACTTC. It specifies CASSGGQGAYEQYF.